This T cell receptor (beta chain) was identified during a study of Graves' ophthalmopathy and Graves' hyperthyroidism. There are many counts of this clonotype. The V gene lost 5 bases and the J gene lost 0 bases, with 26 bases spanning the gap. The germline V gene encodes CDR1 SGHTA and CDR2 FQGNSA. The CDR3 loop spans 19 amino acids. RNA transcripts provided the template for amplifying TCR beta CDR3 regions. HTBI primers primed a first-round RT-PCR, and a second-round multiplex PCR followed. TCRdb re-called the multiplex PCR reads through MiXCR, storing one row per CDR3 protein. The table records some 1.1 million distinct CDR3 sequences, less than 45% of them present only once.

This TCR derives from an adult man with Graves' hyperthyroidism. The chain uses TRBV7-2 and TRBJ2-7, with D hard to call. Sequencing used peripheral blood or thyroid tissue (not recorded which). The DNA for the CDR3 is TGTGCCAGCAGCCCATTACCCGGTCAGCAAGGCGGTTACTCCTACGAGCAGTACTTC. This translates into CASSPLPGQQGGYSYEQYF.